A selection of T cell receptor beta chains follows, all from one sample in a study of T-cell reconstitution after alpha-beta-depleted transplantation in children. TCRdb re-called the PCR reads with MiXCR, one entry per CDR3 protein. The table includes some 500,000 distinct CDR3 sequences, approximately 32% detected once. This specimen was PBMCs from the stem cell graft donor, taken from the stem cell graft. The receptor set was obtained from a human donor who donated a stem cell graft to a child with aplastic anemia. CDR3s include the opening cysteine and the closing phenylalanine or tryptophan. A D gene is named only where the DNA matches it firmly. Clone sizes are given selectively: once, few, many, or a class where the clone is expanded.

TRBD2	TRBJ2-1	few	TRBV20-1	CSARGRRTSGSRFINEQFF	TGCAGTGCTAGAGGACGAAGGACTAGCGGGAGTCGATTCATCAATGAGCAGTTCTTC
TRBD2	TRBJ2-1	few	TRBV4-3	CASSQGQAGGPKQFF	TGCGCCAGCAGCCAAGGTCAAGCGGGAGGGCCAAAGCAGTTCTTC
TRBD2	TRBJ2-3	-	TRBV28	CASSLKGLVGTQYF	TGTGCCAGCAGTTTAAAGGGACTAGTGGGTACGCAGTATTTT
-	TRBJ1-1	-	TRBV19	CASRAPGENTEAFF	TGTGCCAGTAGGGCCCCGGGAGAGAACACTGAAGCTTTCTTT
TRBD1	TRBJ2-1	-	TRBV12-3/TRBV12-4	CASSLHGQGAVNEQFF	TGTGCCAGCAGTTTACACGGCCAGGGGGCTGTCAATGAGCAGTTCTTC
-	TRBJ2-5	-	TRBV30	CAWSSLKRSKETQYF	TGTGCCTGGAGTTCACTGAAACGATCGAAAGAGACCCAGTACTTC
-	TRBJ1-1	-	TRBV10-3	CATADKTEGGMNTEAFF	TGTGCCACTGCAGACAAGACAGAAGGAGGAATGAACACTGAAGCTTTCTTT
-	TRBJ2-5	few	TRBV15	CATSRGAGSRGKTQYF	TGTGCCACCAGCAGAGGGGCAGGGAGTAGAGGAAAGACCCAGTACTTC
TRBD2	TRBJ2-1	few	TRBV7-8	CASSLGGRLYNEQFF	TGTGCCAGCAGCTTAGGCGGGAGGCTCTACAATGAGCAGTTCTTC
-	TRBJ2-5	few	TRBV5-1	CASSSNIQETQYF	TGCGCCAGCAGCTCGAACATCCAAGAGACCCAGTACTTC
-	TRBJ1-6	-	TRBV5-8	CASSLPWRAQDSPLHF	TGTGCCAGCAGCTTACCATGGAGGGCGCAGGATTCACCCCTCCACTTT
-	TRBJ2-1	-	TRBV18	CASSPSVRNEQFF	TGTGCCAGCTCACCATCGGTTCGGAATGAGCAGTTCTTC
-	TRBJ1-1	-	TRBV20-1	CSAREDATMNTEAFF	TGCAGTGCTAGAGAGGACGCCACCATGAACACTGAAGCTTTCTTT
-	TRBJ2-5	-	TRBV10-3	CAISHMGTQETQYF	TGTGCCATCAGTCATATGGGGACCCAAGAGACCCAGTACTTC
-	TRBJ2-5	-	TRBV5-1	CASSFPGPKSQETQYF	TGCGCCAGCAGCTTTCCAGGCCCCAAGTCGCAAGAGACCCAGTACTTC
-	TRBJ2-3	-	TRBV6-1	CASSEGFTDTQYF	TGTGCCAGCAGTGAGGGATTCACAGATACGCAGTATTTT
-	TRBJ2-1	-	TRBV11-3	CASSRERTLYNEQFF	TGTGCCAGCAGCCGCGAGCGGACACTATACAATGAGCAGTTCTTC
-	TRBJ2-5	-	TRBV28	CASSWTRTRETQYF	TGTGCCAGCAGTTGGACCCGAACGCGGGAGACCCAGTACTTC
-	TRBJ2-3	-	TRBV12-3/TRBV12-4	CASREGRVQYF	TGTGCCAGCAGGGAGGGACGGGTGCAGTATTTT
TRBD1	TRBJ2-1	-	TRBV19	CAIADRIDNEQFF	TGTGCCATTGCGGACAGGATCGACAATGAGCAGTTCTTC
TRBD2	TRBJ2-3	-	TRBV4-1	CASSLSGSGSDTQYF	TGCGCCAGCAGCCTGAGCGGGAGTGGGTCAGATACGCAGTATTTT
TRBD1	TRBJ2-3	few	TRBV29-1	CSAITGGAGDTQYF	TGCAGCGCAATTACAGGGGGCGCAGGGGATACGCAGTATTTT
-	TRBJ2-1	few	TRBV6-6	CASTHPGEDEQFF	TGTGCCAGCACCCACCCGGGGGAGGATGAGCAGTTCTTC
TRBD1	TRBJ1-2	few	TRBV4-3	CASSQDRRTGGDGYTF	TGCGCCAGCAGCCAAGATCGTCGGACAGGGGGCGATGGCTACACCTTC
-	TRBJ1-3	-	TRBV19	CASSIADSNGNTIYF	TGTGCCAGTAGTATAGCGGACAGCAACGGAAACACCATATATTTT
-	TRBJ2-7	few	TRBV5-6	CASSLVDGSYEQYF	TGTGCCAGCAGCTTGGTTGATGGGTCCTACGAGCAGTACTTC
-	TRBJ1-2	few	TRBV5-1	CASSHGINYGYTF	TGCGCCAGCAGCCACGGGATAAACTATGGCTACACCTTC
-	TRBJ1-2	-	TRBV12-3/TRBV12-4	CASSFMQVYGYTF	TGTGCCAGCAGTTTCATGCAGGTTTATGGCTACACCTTC
TRBD1	TRBJ1-3	once	TRBV7-2	CASSLGGQVYGNTIYF	TGTGCCAGCAGCTTAGGCGGACAGGTTTATGGAAACACCATATATTTT
-	TRBJ2-3	-	TRBV5-1	CASGRSTDTQYF	TGCGCCAGCGGGAGAAGCACAGATACGCAGTATTTT
TRBD1	TRBJ1-1	-	TRBV12-3/TRBV12-4	CASSRTGMRTEAFF	TGTGCCAGCAGTCGGACAGGGATGAGAACTGAAGCTTTCTTT
-	TRBJ1-4	-	TRBV7-2	CASSSRGAANEKLFF	TGTGCCAGCAGCTCGAGGGGCGCGGCTAATGAAAAACTGTTTTTT
TRBD1	TRBJ2-2	few	TRBV12-3/TRBV12-4	CASSTLGGVNTGELFF	TGTGCCAGCAGTACCCTAGGGGGCGTGAACACCGGGGAGCTGTTTTTT
TRBD2	TRBJ2-3	few	TRBV12-3/TRBV12-4	CASSSSGRVFSTDTQYF	TGTGCCAGCAGTTCTAGCGGGAGGGTCTTTAGCACAGATACGCAGTATTTT
-	TRBJ1-6	few	TRBV29-1	CISGDNSPLHFFHF	-
TRBD2	TRBJ2-1	few	TRBV12-3/TRBV12-4	CASSMTSVHEQFF	TGTGCCAGCAGCATGACTAGCGTGCATGAGCAGTTCTTC
TRBD1	TRBJ1-5	many	TRBV25-1	CASSESGTGSPNQPQHF	TGTGCCAGCAGTGAATCCGGGACAGGGTCTCCCAATCAGCCCCAGCATTTT
-	TRBJ2-5	few	TRBV6-5	CASSVSMGTQETQYF	TGTGCCAGCAGTGTCTCGATGGGGACCCAAGAGACCCAGTACTTC
TRBD1	TRBJ1-4	-	TRBV7-2	CASSSTGRSVEKLFF	TGTGCCAGCAGCTCGACAGGGCGTTCGGTTGAAAAACTGTTTTTT
-	TRBJ1-1	few	TRBV6-1	CASSEASGVSRAFF	TGTGCCAGCAGTGAGGCCTCCGGGGTCTCGCGGGCTTTCTTT
-	TRBJ2-1	many	TRBV5-1	CASTRGGSYNEQFF	TGCGCCAGCACGAGGGGGGGCTCCTACAATGAGCAGTTCTTC
TRBD2	TRBJ2-1	few	TRBV6-5	CASSSPSGRGYEQFF	TGTGCCAGCAGTTCCCCTAGCGGGAGGGGCTATGAGCAGTTCTTC
-	TRBJ2-3	-	TRBV10-3	CAISEVYTDTQYF	TGTGCCATCAGTGAGGTATACACAGATACGCAGTATTTT
TRBD1	TRBJ2-5	few	TRBV6-5	CASSYSLGGTYQETQYF	TGTGCCAGCAGTTACTCCTTAGGGGGCACGTACCAAGAGACCCAGTACTTC